The clone carrying this T cell receptor (beta chain) has at least ten counts. TCRdb called the reads again in MiXCR, with one record for every CDR3 protein. This sample has roughly 600,000 distinct CDR3 sequences; 20% to 25% occur once, and the top ten carry 6.5% to 10%. These data come from a study of T cell repertoires in cytomegalovirus infection. For the study at large: Evidence of both CMV infection and a matching HLA type came from public TCR beta signatures.

Trimming shortened V by 1 base and J by 3 bases, and 13 bases separated the two germline ends. The germline gives CDR1 MDHEN, CDR2 SYDVKM. The CDR3 loop spans 16 amino acids. The receptor was isolated from a human donor in good health (CMV status not recorded). Some clones in this sample may be carry-over from other donors' samples. The sequenced sample was CD8+ T cells from PBMCs. V usage is TRBV28 and J usage is TRBJ1-5; D unclear. Here the CDR3 reads CASSLYFSSYNQPQHF. The CDR3, as DNA: TGTGCCAGCAGTTTATATTTTTCCAGCTACAATCAGCCCCAGCATTTT.